This T cell receptor (beta chain) emerged from a study of radiotherapy plus CTLA-4 blockade in lung cancer. TCRdb keeps only in-frame clones here, not all; method: immunoSEQ multiplex PCR. The sample comprises 30,000 to 45,000 clones, 55% to 75% of which are singletons, and 11% rests with the top ten. V lost 3 bases to trimming and J lost 0 bases; unmatched junction nucleotides: 2. Germline V gives CDR1 LNHDA, CDR2 SQIVND (reference sequence). The CDR3 loop spans 15 amino acids. The input for sequencing was peripheral blood, taken from a patient treated with radiotherapy plus ipilimumab. The gene calls are TRBV19 and TRBJ1-3; TRBD1 aligns across 7 bases. The TCR originated in a human donor with non-small cell lung cancer who had stable disease on radiotherapy plus ipilimumab. Here the CDR3 reads CASSIRDSSGNTIYF. The CDR3, as DNA: TGTGCCAGTAGTATCCGGGACAGCTCTGGAAACACCATATATTTT.